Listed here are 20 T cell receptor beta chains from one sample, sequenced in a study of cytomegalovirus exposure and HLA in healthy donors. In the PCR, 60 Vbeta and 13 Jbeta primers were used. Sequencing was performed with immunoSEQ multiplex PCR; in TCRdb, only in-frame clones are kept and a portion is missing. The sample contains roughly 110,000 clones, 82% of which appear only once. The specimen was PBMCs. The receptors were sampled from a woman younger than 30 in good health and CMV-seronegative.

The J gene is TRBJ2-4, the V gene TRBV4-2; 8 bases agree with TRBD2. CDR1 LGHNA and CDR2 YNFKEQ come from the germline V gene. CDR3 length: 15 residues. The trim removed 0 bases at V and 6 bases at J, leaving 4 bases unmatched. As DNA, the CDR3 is TGTGCCAGCAGCCAAGAGATAGCGGGGATAAACATTCAGTACTTC. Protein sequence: CASSQEIAGINIQYF.

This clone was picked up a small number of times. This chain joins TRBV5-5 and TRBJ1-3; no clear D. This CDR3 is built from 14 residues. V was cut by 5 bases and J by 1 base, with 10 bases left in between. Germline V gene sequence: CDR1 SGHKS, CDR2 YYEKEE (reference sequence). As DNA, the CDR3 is TGTGCCAGCAGATCTGAGAGTTCTGGAAACACCATATATTTT. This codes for CASRSESSGNTIYF.

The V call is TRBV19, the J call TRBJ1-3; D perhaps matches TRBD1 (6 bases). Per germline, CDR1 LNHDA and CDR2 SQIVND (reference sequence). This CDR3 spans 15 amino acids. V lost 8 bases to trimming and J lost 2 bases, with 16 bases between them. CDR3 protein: CASGYNRVAGNTIYF. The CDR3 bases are TGTGCCAGTGGATACAACAGGGTAGCTGGAAACACCATATATTTT.

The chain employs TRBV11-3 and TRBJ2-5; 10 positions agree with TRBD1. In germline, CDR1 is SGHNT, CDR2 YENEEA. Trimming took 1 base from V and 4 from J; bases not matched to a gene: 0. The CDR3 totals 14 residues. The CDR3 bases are TGTGCCAGCAGCTTAGGGACAGGGGGAGAGACCCAGTACTTC. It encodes CASSLGTGGETQYF.

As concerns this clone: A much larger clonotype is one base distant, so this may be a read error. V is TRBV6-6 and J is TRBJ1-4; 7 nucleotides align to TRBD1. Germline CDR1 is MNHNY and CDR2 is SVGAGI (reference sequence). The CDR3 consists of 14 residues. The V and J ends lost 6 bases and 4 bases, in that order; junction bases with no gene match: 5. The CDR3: CASSSGQSNEKLFF. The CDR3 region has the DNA TGTGCCAGCAGCTCGGGACAGAGTAATGAAAAACTGTTTTTT.

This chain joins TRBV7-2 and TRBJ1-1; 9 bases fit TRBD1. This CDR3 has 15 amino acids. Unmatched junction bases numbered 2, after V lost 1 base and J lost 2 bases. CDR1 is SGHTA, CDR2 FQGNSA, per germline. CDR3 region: CASSLGTGVNTEAFF. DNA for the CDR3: TGTGCCAGCAGCTTAGGGACAGGGGTAAACACTGAAGCTTTCTTT.

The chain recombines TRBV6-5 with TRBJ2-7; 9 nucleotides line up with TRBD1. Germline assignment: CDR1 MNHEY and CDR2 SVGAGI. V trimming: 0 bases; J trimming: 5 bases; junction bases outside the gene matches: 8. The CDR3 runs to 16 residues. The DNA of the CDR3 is TGTGCCAGCAGTTACTCGGGGGGGGACAGGGTAAACGAGCAGTACGTC. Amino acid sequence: CASSYSGGDRVNEQYV.

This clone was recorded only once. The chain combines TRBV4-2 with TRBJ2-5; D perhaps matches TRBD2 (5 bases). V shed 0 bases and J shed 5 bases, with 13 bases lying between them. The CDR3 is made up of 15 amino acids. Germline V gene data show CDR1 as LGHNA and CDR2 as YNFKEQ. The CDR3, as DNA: TGTGCCAGCAGCCAAGAGATCCCGGGGTGGGAGACCCAGTACTTC. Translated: CASSQEIPGWETQYF.

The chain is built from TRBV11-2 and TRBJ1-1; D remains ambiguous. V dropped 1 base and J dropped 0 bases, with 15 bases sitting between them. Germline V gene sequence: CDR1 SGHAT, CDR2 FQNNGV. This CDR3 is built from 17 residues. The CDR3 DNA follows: TGTGCCAGCAGCTTAGCCCCACCCTCGGTCATGAACACTGAAGCTTTCTTT. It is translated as CASSLAPPSVMNTEAFF. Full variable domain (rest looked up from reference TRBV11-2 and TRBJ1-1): EAGVAQSPRYKIIEKRQSVAFWCNPISGHATLYWYQQILGQGPKLLIQFQNNGVVDDSQLPKDRFSAERLKGVDSTLKIQPAKLEDSAVYLCASSLAPPSVMNTEAFFGQGTRLTVV.

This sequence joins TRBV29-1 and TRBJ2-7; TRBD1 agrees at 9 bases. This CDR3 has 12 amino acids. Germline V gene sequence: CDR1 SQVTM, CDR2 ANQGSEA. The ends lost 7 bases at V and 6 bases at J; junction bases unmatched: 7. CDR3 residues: CSGGTGTSEQYF. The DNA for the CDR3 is TGCAGCGGAGGGACAGGGACTTCCGAGCAGTACTTC.

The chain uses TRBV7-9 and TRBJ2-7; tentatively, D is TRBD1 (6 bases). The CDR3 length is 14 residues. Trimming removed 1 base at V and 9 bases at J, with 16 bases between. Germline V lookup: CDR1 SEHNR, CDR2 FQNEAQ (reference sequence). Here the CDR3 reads CASSLGTDNFRQYF. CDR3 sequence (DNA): TGTGCCAGCAGCTTAGGGACAGACAATTTTCGGCAGTACTTC.

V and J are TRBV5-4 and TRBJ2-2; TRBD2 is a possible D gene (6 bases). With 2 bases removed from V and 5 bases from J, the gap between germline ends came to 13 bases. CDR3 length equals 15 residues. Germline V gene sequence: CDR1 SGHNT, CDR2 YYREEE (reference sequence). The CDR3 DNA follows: TGTGCCAGCAGCTTTCCCCGGGGGTTAACCGGGGAGCTGTTTTTT. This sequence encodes CASSFPRGLTGELFF.

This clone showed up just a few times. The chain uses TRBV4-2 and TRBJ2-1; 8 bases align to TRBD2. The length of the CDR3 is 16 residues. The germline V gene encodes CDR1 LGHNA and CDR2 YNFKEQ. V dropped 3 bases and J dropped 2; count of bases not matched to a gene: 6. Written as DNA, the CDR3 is TGTGCCAGCAGCCATAGCGGGGCTAGGGCCTACAATGAGCAGTTCTTC. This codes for CASSHSGARAYNEQFF.

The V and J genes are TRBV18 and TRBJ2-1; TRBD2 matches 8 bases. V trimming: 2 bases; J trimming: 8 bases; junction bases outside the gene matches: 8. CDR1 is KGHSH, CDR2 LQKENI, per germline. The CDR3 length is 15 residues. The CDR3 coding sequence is TGTGCCAGCTCACCAGGAGCGGGAGACCCTCATGAGCAGTTCTTC. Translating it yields CASSPGAGDPHEQFF.

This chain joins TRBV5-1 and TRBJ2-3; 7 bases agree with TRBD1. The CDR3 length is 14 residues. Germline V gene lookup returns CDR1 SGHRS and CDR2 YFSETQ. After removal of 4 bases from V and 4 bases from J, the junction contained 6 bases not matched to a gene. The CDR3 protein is CASSPLDRSDTQYF. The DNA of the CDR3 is TGCGCCAGCAGCCCCCTGGACAGGTCAGATACGCAGTATTTT.

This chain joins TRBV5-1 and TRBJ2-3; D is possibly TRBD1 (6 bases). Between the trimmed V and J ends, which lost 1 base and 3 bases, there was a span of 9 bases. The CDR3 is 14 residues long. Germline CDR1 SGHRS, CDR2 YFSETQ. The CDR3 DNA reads TGCGCCAGCAGCTTGAGGCAGGGGACAGATACGCAGTATTTT. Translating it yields CASSLRQGTDTQYF. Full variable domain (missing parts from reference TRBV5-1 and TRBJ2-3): KAGVTQTPRYLIKTRGQQVTLSCSPISGHRSVSWYQQTPGQGLQFLFEYFSETQRNKGNFPGRFSGRQFSNSRSEMNVSTLELGDSALYLCASSLRQGTDTQYFGPGTRLTVL.

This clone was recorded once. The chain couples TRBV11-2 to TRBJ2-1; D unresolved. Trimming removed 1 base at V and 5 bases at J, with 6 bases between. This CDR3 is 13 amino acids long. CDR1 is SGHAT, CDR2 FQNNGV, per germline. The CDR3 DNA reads TGTGCCAGCAGCTTAGCGTCCCACAATGAGCAGTTCTTC. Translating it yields CASSLASHNEQFF.

The CDR3 region has the DNA TGTGCCAGCAGTGAAGGGGGGCAGGACAACTCCTACAATGAGCAGTTCTTC. The encoded protein is CASSEGGQDNSYNEQFF. The chain recombines TRBV2 with TRBJ2-1; perhaps TRBD1 as D (6 bases). The CDR3 covers 17 residues. V gave up 1 base and J gave up 0 bases, with 13 bases separating them. Germline V gene data show CDR1 as SNHLY and CDR2 as FYNNEI.

The CDR3 is CASSRTTSGRSYEQYF. CDR3 bases: TGTGCCAGTAGCCGGACAACTAGCGGGAGGAGCTACGAGCAGTACTTC. This chain connects TRBV19 to TRBJ2-7; 12 bases are a match to TRBD2. Looked up from germline, CDR1 is LNHDA and CDR2 is SQIVND (reference sequence). V dropped 6 bases and J dropped 3; count of bases not matched to a gene: 9. CDR3 size: 16 residues. Full variable domain (missing parts from reference TRBV19 and TRBJ2-7): DGGITQSPKYLFRKEGQNVTLSCEQNLNHDAMYWYRQDPGQGLRLIYYSQIVNDFQKGDIAEGYSVSREKKESFPLTVTSAQKNPTAFYLCASSRTTSGRSYEQYFGPGTRLTVT.

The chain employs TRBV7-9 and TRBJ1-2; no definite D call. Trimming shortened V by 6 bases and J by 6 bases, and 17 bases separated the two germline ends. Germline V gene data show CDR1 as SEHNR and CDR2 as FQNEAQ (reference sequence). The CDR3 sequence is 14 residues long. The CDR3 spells CASSEGGWSNGYTF. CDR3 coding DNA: TGTGCCAGCAGTGAGGGAGGTTGGAGTAATGGCTACACCTTC.